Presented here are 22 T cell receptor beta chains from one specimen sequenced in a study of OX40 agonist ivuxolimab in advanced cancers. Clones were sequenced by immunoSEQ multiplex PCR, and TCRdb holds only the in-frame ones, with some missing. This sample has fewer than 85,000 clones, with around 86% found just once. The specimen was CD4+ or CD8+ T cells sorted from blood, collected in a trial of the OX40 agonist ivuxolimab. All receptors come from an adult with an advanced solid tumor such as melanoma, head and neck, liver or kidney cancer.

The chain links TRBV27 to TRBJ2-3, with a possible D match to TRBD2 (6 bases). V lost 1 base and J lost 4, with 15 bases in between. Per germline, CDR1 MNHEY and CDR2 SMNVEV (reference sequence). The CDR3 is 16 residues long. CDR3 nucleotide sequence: TGTGCCAGCAGTTTATACCGCGGGACGACTCCAGATACGCAGTATTTT. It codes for CASSLYRGTTPDTQYF.

CDR3 DNA: TGTGCCAGCAGTGAAAGGGCAGGGTTGAACACTGAAGCTTTCTTT. This translates into CASSERAGLNTEAFF. The rearrangement joins TRBV25-1 to TRBJ1-1; D is possibly TRBD1 (5 bases). This CDR3 comprises 15 residues. V lost 2 bases and J 0 bases, leaving 10 bases between the germline ends. CDR1 is MGHDK, CDR2 SYGVNS, per germline.

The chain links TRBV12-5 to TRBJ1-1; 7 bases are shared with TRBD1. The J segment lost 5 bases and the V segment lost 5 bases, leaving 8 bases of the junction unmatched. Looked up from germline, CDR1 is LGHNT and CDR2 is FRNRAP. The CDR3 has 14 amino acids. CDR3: CASGMTGLRTEAFF. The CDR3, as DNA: TGTGCTAGTGGTATGACAGGGCTAAGAACTGAAGCTTTCTTT.

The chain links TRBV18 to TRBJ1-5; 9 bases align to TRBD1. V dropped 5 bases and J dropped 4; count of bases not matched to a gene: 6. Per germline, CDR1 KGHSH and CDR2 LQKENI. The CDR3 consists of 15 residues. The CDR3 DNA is TGTGCCAGCTCATCTTCGGACAGGGGAAATCAGCCCCAGCATTTT. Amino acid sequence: CASSSSDRGNQPQHF. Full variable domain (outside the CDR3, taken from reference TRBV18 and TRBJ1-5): NAGVMQNPRHLVRRRGQEARLRCSPMKGHSHVYWYRQLPEEGLKFMVYLQKENIIDESGMPKERFSAEFPKEGPSILRIQQVVRGDSAAYFCASSSSDRGNQPQHFGDGTRLSIL.

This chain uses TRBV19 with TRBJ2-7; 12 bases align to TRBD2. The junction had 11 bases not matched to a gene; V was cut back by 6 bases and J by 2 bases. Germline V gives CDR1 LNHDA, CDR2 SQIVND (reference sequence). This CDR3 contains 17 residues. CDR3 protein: CASSQTSGSWVPYEQYF. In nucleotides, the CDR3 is TGTGCCAGTAGCCAGACTAGCGGGAGTTGGGTACCCTACGAGCAGTACTTC.

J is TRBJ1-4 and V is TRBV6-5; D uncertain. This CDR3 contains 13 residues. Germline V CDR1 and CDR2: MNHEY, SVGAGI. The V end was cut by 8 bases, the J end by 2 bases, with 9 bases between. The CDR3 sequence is CASREATNEKLFF. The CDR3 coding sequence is TGTGCCAGCCGAGAGGCGACTAATGAAAAACTGTTTTTT.

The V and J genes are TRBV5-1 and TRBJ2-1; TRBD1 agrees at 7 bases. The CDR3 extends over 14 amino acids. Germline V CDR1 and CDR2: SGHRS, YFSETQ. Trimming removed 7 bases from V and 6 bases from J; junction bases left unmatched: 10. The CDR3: CASGTSTGVNEQFF. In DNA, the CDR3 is TGCGCCAGCGGCACCTCTACAGGGGTCAATGAGCAGTTCTTC.

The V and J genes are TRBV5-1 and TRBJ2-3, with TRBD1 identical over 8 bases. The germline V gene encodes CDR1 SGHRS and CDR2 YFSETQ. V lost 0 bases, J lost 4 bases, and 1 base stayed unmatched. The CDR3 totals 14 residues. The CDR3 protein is CASSLEQGADTQYF. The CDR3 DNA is TGCGCCAGCAGCTTGGAACAGGGGGCAGATACGCAGTATTTT.

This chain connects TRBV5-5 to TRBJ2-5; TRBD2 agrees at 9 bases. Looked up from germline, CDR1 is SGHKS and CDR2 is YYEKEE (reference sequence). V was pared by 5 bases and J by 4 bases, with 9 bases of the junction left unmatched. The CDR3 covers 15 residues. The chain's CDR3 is CASSPIAGAGETQYF. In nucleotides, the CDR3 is TGTGCCAGCAGTCCCATAGCGGGGGCCGGAGAGACCCAGTACTTC.

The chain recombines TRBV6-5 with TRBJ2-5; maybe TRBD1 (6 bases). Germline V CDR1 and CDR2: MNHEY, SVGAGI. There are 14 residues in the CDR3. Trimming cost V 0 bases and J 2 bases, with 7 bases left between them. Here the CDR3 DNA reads TGTGCCAGCAGTTACTCGCAGGGGCAAGAGACCCAGTACTTC. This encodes CASSYSQGQETQYF.

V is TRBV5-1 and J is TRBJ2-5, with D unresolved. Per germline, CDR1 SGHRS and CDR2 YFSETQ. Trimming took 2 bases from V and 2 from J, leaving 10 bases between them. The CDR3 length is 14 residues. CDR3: CASSFPGPQETQYF. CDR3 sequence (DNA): TGCGCCAGCAGCTTTCCCGGGCCTCAAGAGACCCAGTACTTC. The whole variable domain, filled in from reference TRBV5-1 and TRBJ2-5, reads KAGVTQTPRYLIKTRGQQVTLSCSPISGHRSVSWYQQTPGQGLQFLFEYFSETQRNKGNFPGRFSGRQFSNSRSEMNVSTLELGDSALYLCASSFPGPQETQYFGPGTRLLVL.

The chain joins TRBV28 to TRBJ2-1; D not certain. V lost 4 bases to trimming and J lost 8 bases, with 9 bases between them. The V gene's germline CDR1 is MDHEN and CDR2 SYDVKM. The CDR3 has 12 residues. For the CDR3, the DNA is TGTGCCAGCAGTTCGTATTTATATGAGCAGTTCTTC. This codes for CASSSYLYEQFF.

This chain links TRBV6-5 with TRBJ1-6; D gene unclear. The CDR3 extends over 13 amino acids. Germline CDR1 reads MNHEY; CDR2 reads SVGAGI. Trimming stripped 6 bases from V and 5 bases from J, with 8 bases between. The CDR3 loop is CASREVHNSPLHF. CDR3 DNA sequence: TGTGCCAGCAGGGAGGTCCATAATTCACCCCTCCACTTT.

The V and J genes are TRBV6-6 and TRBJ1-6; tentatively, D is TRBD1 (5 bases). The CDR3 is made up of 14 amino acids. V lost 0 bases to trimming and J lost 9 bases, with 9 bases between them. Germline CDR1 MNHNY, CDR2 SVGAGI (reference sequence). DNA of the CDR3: TGTGCCAGCAGTTACTCTGGGGGGATTTCACCCCTCCACTTT. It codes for CASSYSGGISPLHF.

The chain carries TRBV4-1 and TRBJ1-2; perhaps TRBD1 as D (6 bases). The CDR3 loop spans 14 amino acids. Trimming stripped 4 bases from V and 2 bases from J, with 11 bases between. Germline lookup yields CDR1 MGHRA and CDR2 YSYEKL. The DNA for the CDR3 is TGCGCCAGCAGCCCCCGACAGGCCAACTATGGCTACACCTTC. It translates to CASSPRQANYGYTF.

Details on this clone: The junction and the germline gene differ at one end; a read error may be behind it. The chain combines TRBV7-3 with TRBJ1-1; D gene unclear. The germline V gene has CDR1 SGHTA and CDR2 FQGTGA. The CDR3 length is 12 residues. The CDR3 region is CASSLVANRPLF. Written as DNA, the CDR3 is TGTGCCAGCAGCTTAGTTGCAAACAGACCTTTATTT.

CDR3 DNA: TGTGCCAGTAGCGGGGGTGGGGCGAACACTGAAGCTTTCTTT. The encoded protein is CASSGGGANTEAFF. This chain uses TRBV14 with TRBJ1-1; tentatively, D is TRBD1 (5 bases). Trimming stripped 9 bases from V and 1 base from J, with 15 bases between. This CDR3 contains 14 residues. The germline gives CDR1 SGHDN, CDR2 FVKESK.

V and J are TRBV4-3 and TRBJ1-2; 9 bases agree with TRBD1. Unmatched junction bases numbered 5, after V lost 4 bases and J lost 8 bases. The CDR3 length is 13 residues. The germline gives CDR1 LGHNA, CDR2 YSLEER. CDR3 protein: CASSPRQGEGYTF. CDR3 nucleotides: TGCGCCAGCAGCCCCCGACAGGGGGAGGGCTACACCTTC.

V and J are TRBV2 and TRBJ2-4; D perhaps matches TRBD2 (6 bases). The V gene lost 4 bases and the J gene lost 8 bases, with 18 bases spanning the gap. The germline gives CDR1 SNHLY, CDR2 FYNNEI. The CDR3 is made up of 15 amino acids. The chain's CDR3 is CASSVAQGLWDIQYF. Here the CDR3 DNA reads TGTGCCAGCAGTGTCGCTCAGGGACTCTGGGACATTCAGTACTTC.

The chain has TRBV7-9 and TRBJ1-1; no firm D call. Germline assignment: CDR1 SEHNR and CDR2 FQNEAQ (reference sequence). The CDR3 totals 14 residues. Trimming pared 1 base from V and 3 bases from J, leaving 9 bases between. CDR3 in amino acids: CASSLGAGDTEAFF. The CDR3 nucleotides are TGTGCCAGCAGCTTAGGGGCTGGGGACACTGAAGCTTTCTTT.

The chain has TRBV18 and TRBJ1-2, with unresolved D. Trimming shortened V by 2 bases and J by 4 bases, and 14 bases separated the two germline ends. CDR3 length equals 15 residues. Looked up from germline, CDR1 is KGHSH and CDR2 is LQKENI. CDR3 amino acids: CASSPNRNSPYGYTF. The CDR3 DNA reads TGTGCCAGCTCACCAAACAGAAACAGTCCCTATGGCTACACCTTC. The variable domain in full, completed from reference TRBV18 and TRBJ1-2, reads NAGVMQNPRHLVRRRGQEARLRCSPMKGHSHVYWYRQLPEEGLKFMVYLQKENIIDESGMPKERFSAEFPKEGPSILRIQQVVRGDSAAYFCASSPNRNSPYGYTFGSGTRLTVV.

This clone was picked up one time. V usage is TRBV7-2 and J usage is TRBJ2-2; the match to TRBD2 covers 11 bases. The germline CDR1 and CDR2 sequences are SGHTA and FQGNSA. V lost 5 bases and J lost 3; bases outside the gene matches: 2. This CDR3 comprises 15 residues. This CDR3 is CASSTGLADTGELFF. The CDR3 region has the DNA TGTGCCAGCAGCACGGGACTAGCGGACACCGGGGAGCTGTTTTTT.